This entry lists 31 T cell receptor beta chains sequenced from one sample in a study of OX40 agonist ivuxolimab in advanced cancers. Clones were read by immunoSEQ multiplex PCR, and TCRdb kept only the in-frame ones, dropping some. The data hold 30,000 to 40,000 clones, with about four fifths observed a single time. The specimen was CD4+ or CD8+ T cells sorted from blood, collected in a trial of the OX40 agonist ivuxolimab. Source of these receptors: an adult with an advanced solid tumor such as melanoma, head and neck, liver or kidney cancer.

V is TRBV6-5 and J is TRBJ1-4; maybe TRBD1 (5 bases). The CDR3 length is 16 residues. V was pared by 0 bases and J by 2 bases, with 10 bases between. Germline V CDR1 and CDR2: MNHEY, SVGAGI. CDR3 DNA: TGTGCCAGCAGTTACTCGAGTGCAGGGACTAATGAAAAACTGTTTTTT. Protein product: CASSYSSAGTNEKLFF.

V is TRBV18 and J is TRBJ1-1; 7 positions agree with TRBD1. There are 15 residues in the CDR3. Germline V gene data show CDR1 as KGHSH and CDR2 as LQKENI. With 3 bases clipped from V and 1 base from J, the junction kept 5 bases outside the gene matches. CDR3 sequence reads: CASSPSGTANTEAFF. CDR3 DNA: TGTGCCAGCTCACCTTCCGGGACAGCGAACACTGAAGCTTTCTTT.

Details on this clone: The same CDR3 is also encoded by other DNA sequences in this sample. J is TRBJ2-7 and V is TRBV2; 10 positions agree with TRBD2. The germline V gene encodes CDR1 SNHLY and CDR2 FYNNEI. The junction had 4 bases not matched to a gene; V was cut back by 5 bases and J by 9 bases. The CDR3 is made up of 12 amino acids. DNA of the CDR3: TGTGCCAGCAGTACAAGCGGGGGGGGGCAGTACTTC. Translated, it gives CASSTSGGGQYF. Based on the CDR3 plus reference TRBV2 and TRBJ2-7, the full variable domain is EPEVTQTPSHQVTQMGQEVILRCVPISNHLYFYWYRQILGQKVEFLVSFYNNEISEKSEIFDDQFSVERPDGSNFTLKIRSTKLEDSAMYFCASSTSGGGQYFGPGTRLTVT.

The genes are TRBV6-5 and TRBJ2-6; D gene unclear. The CDR3 runs to 15 residues. V dropped 7 bases and J dropped 0 bases, with 10 bases sitting between them. CDR1 is MNHEY and CDR2 is SVGAGI in the germline V gene. The CDR3 sequence is CASTSSFSGANVLTF. The CDR3 nucleotides are TGTGCCAGCACTTCTTCGTTCTCTGGGGCCAACGTCCTGACTTTC.

The chain employs TRBV5-6 and TRBJ2-7; 10 bases map to TRBD2. Germline loops: CDR1 SGHDT, CDR2 YYEEEE. The CDR3 consists of 18 residues. V lost 2 bases, J lost 2 bases, and 13 bases stayed unmatched. The CDR3 spells CASSFRDPAGGPTYEQYF. DNA for the CDR3: TGTGCCAGCAGCTTTCGAGATCCAGCGGGAGGGCCTACCTACGAGCAGTACTTC.

The V and J genes are TRBV28 and TRBJ1-2, with D tentatively TRBD1 (5 bases). The CDR3 runs to 14 residues. The V end was cut by 2 bases, the J end by 5 bases, with 12 bases between. Per germline, CDR1 MDHEN and CDR2 SYDVKM. The CDR3: CASSLGALGYGYTF. In DNA, the CDR3 is TGTGCCAGCAGTTTAGGGGCTCTGGGTTATGGCTACACCTTC.

The rearrangement joins TRBV28 to TRBJ2-4; D not certain. V was cut by 3 bases and J by 6 bases, with 9 bases left in between. Looked up from germline, CDR1 is MDHEN and CDR2 is SYDVKM. This CDR3 has 13 residues. CDR3 sequence (DNA): TGTGCCAGCAGTTTTAGTACTGTAAACATTCAGTACTTC. Protein: CASSFSTVNIQYF.

V gene TRBV19 combines with J gene TRBJ2-2, with unresolved D. This CDR3 is 12 amino acids long. The ends were cut back, 3 bases at V and 8 bases at J, with 7 bases in the middle. The germline gives CDR1 LNHDA, CDR2 SQIVND (reference sequence). CDR3 DNA sequence: TGTGCCAGTAGTATCTGGGAAGGGGAGCTGTTTTTT. This codes for CASSIWEGELFF. The complete variable domain, with remaining parts taken from reference TRBV19 and TRBJ2-2, reads DGGITQSPKYLFRKEGQNVTLSCEQNLNHDAMYWYRQDPGQGLRLIYYSQIVNDFQKGDIAEGYSVSREKKESFPLTVTSAQKNPTAFYLCASSIWEGELFFGEGSRLTVL.

The V call is TRBV7-2, the J call TRBJ1-6; TRBD1 is a possible D gene (5 bases). The CDR3 has 14 residues. The germline gives CDR1 SGHTA, CDR2 FQGNSA. Deletions cut 5 bases from V and 7 bases from J, with 12 bases between. The CDR3 protein is CASSVTGVNSPLHF. CDR3 sequence (DNA): TGTGCCAGCAGCGTAACGGGGGTGAATTCACCCCTCCACTTT.

V is TRBV4-2 and J is TRBJ1-1; 8 nucleotides match TRBD1. V was clipped by 2 bases and J by 1 base; unmatched bases: 9. Per germline, CDR1 LGHNA and CDR2 YNFKEQ. The CDR3 is 17 residues long. The CDR3 region is CASSQQAGGFGNTEAFF. The CDR3 DNA sequence: TGTGCCAGCAGCCAACAAGCAGGGGGCTTCGGGAACACTGAAGCTTTCTTT.

This clone was detected once. This sequence joins TRBV4-3 and TRBJ2-3; the D gene is possibly TRBD2 (5 bases). Trimming left V 1 base short and J 0 bases short, with 14 bases between. CDR3 length: 17 residues. Germline V gene data show CDR1 as LGHNA and CDR2 as YSLEER. The CDR3 nucleotides read TGCGCCAGCAGCCAAGGACCCCAGCGGACTAGCACAGATACGCAGTATTTT. Amino acids: CASSQGPQRTSTDTQYF.

CDR3 amino acids: CASSLGSGSITDTQYF. DNA of the CDR3: TGTGCCAGCAGCTTGGGGAGCGGGAGTATAACAGATACGCAGTATTTT. The chain combines TRBV7-2 with TRBJ2-3; 8 bases fit TRBD2. CDR3 size: 16 residues. The ends lost 3 bases at V and 3 bases at J; junction bases unmatched: 8. The germline CDR1 and CDR2 sequences are SGHTA and FQGNSA.

This clone was observed a handful of times. The CDR3 region has the DNA TGTGCCAGCATCGGTACCAGGGGGCGAAGAGGAAACACCATATATTTT. Its translation: CASIGTRGRRGNTIYF. The chain combines TRBV11-2 with TRBJ1-3; 8 bases agree with TRBD1. Germline-derived CDR1 and CDR2 are SGHAT and FQNNGV. This CDR3 has 16 amino acids. Trimming removed 7 bases from V and 4 bases from J; junction bases left unmatched: 12.

The V call is TRBV23-1, the J call TRBJ1-1, with 7 bases that match TRBD1. TRBV23-1 is an ORF, with its function uncertain. Germline trimming cut 6 bases from V and 0 bases from J; bases unmatched to any gene: 4. The CDR3 consists of 14 residues. CDR3 sequence reads: CASRRQGLNTEAFF. DNA of the CDR3: TGCGCCAGCAGAAGACAGGGTTTGAACACTGAAGCTTTCTTT.

The V gene is TRBV5-1, the J gene TRBJ1-1; the D is unclear. CDR1 and CDR2 from the germline V gene are SGHRS and YFSETQ. The CDR3 length is 13 residues. V was pared by 6 bases and J by 0 bases, with 9 bases between. CDR3 DNA sequence: TGCGCCAGCACCAAGGACCTGAACACTGAAGCTTTCTTT. Translating it yields CASTKDLNTEAFF.

The rearrangement links TRBV25-1 to TRBJ1-1; tentative D call: TRBD1 (5 bases). This CDR3 is built from 15 residues. Germline V gives CDR1 MGHDK, CDR2 SYGVNS. The germline V and J ends were trimmed by 5 bases and 5 bases, with 18 bases remaining between them. The chain's CDR3 is CASSPRRGGDTEAFF. In nucleotides, the CDR3 is TGTGCCAGCAGTCCTCGACGGGGAGGGGATACTGAAGCTTTCTTT.

The chain combines TRBV10-1 with TRBJ2-7; 7 bases are shared with TRBD1. Unmatched junction bases numbered 3, after V lost 8 bases and J lost 2 bases. In germline, CDR1 is WNHNN, CDR2 SYGVQD (reference sequence). This CDR3 is 12 amino acids long. CDR3 residues: CASGDSTYEQYF. CDR3 DNA sequence: TGCGCCAGCGGGGACAGTACCTACGAGCAGTACTTC.

This sequence joins TRBV7-6 and TRBJ1-1; D may be TRBD1 (6 bases). CDR1 is SGHVS and CDR2 is FNYEAQ in the germline V gene. This CDR3 region has 15 residues. Trimming cost V 3 bases and J 1 base, with 12 bases left between them. CDR3 sequence reads: CASSFGGWGNTEAFF. CDR3 sequence (DNA): TGTGCCAGCAGCTTTGGGGGCTGGGGGAACACTGAAGCTTTCTTT.

CDR3 sequence (DNA): TGTGCCAGCCAACCGGGGACAACCACAGATACGCAGTATTTT. Protein product: CASQPGTTTDTQYF. The rearrangement links TRBV2 to TRBJ2-3; maybe TRBD1 (6 bases). The CDR3 contains 14 residues. The V end lost 8 bases, the J end lost 2 bases, and 14 bases lay between the germline ends. Germline V CDR1 and CDR2: SNHLY, FYNNEI.

The gene calls are TRBV9 and TRBJ1-4; 9 nucleotides agree with TRBD1. The trim removed 3 bases at V and 2 bases at J, leaving 26 bases unmatched. The CDR3 is made up of 23 amino acids. CDR1 is SGDLS and CDR2 is YYNGEE in the germline V gene. The CDR3 reads CASSEIFGTGTNSSVSTNEKLFF. The DNA for the CDR3 is TGTGCCAGCAGCGAAATATTCGGGACAGGGACGAACTCATCCGTTTCTACTAATGAAAAACTGTTTTTT.

The chain has TRBV5-1 and TRBJ2-5; 9 bases match TRBD1. The CDR3 consists of 16 residues. Germline V gives CDR1 SGHRS, CDR2 YFSETQ. V shed 3 bases, J shed 5 bases, and the junction held 11 bases outside the gene matches. The DNA of the CDR3 is TGCGCCAGCAGCTGGACCGGGACAGGGTTTGGGGAGACCCAGTACTTC. It specifies CASSWTGTGFGETQYF. Combining the CDR3 with reference TRBV5-1 and TRBJ2-5 gives the whole variable domain KAGVTQTPRYLIKTRGQQVTLSCSPISGHRSVSWYQQTPGQGLQFLFEYFSETQRNKGNFPGRFSGRQFSNSRSEMNVSTLELGDSALYLCASSWTGTGFGETQYFGPGTRLLVL.

This clone was observed a few times. The V call is TRBV5-4, the J call TRBJ1-5, with 7 bases matching TRBD1. The CDR3 sequence is 18 residues long. J was trimmed by 0 bases and V by 0 bases; bases with no gene match: 9. Germline lookup yields CDR1 SGHNT and CDR2 YYREEE (reference sequence). The CDR3 loop reads CASSLVVPGTVSNQPQHF. The CDR3 coding sequence is TGTGCCAGCAGCTTGGTTGTCCCCGGGACAGTTAGCAATCAGCCCCAGCATTTT.

This clone showed up just once. CDR3 amino acids: CASSQTRQGLGNSPLHF. CDR3 DNA sequence: TGTGCCAGCAGCCAAACCAGACAGGGGTTGGGTAATTCACCCCTCCACTTT. This chain joins TRBV4-2 and TRBJ1-6; 8 positions match TRBD1. The CDR3 totals 17 residues. CDR1 is LGHNA, CDR2 YNFKEQ, per germline. V dropped 2 bases and J dropped 6; count of bases not matched to a gene: 9.

This clone was recorded a few times. The rearrangement links TRBV28 to TRBJ1-4; TRBD1 matches at 7 bases. Trimming took 6 bases from V and 11 from J; bases not matched to a gene: 6. The CDR3 spans 12 residues. From germline, CDR1 is MDHEN and CDR2 SYDVKM. CDR3 DNA sequence: TGTGCCAGCAGATCTATACAGGGGAAACTGTTTTTT. Translation gives CASRSIQGKLFF.

Comment on this clone: The junction shows a germline mismatch at one end, possibly a read error. The V call is TRBV28, the J call TRBJ1-5, with D uncertain. This CDR3 has 14 amino acids. Germline CDR1 and CDR2: MDHEN and SYDVKM. The CDR3 region is CAGSVVTDPQPQHF. CDR3 nucleotides: TGTGCCGGCAGTGTTGTGACGGACCCTCAGCCCCAGCATTTT.

The V call is TRBV6-4, the J call TRBJ2-5; 7 bases are a match to TRBD1. Unmatched junction bases numbered 6, after V lost 8 bases and J lost 0 bases. The CDR3 totals 14 residues. CDR1 is MRHNA and CDR2 is SNTAGT in the germline V gene. The CDR3 spells CASLTGTYQETQYF. CDR3 coding DNA: TGTGCCAGCCTGACAGGGACGTACCAAGAGACCCAGTACTTC.

The chain recombines TRBV19 with TRBJ2-7, with 9 bases identical to TRBD1. Germline V gene data show CDR1 as LNHDA and CDR2 as SQIVND (reference sequence). The CDR3 contains 18 residues. V dropped 3 bases and J dropped 4; count of bases not matched to a gene: 16. DNA of the CDR3: TGTGCCAGTAGTATTGGTTTCCGACAGGGGGGGTATGTTTACGAGCAGTACTTC. This gives the protein CASSIGFRQGGYVYEQYF.

This chain uses TRBV6-1 with TRBJ2-2; the match to TRBD2 covers 7 bases. Unmatched junction bases numbered 6, after V lost 8 bases and J lost 6 bases. The CDR3 sequence is 13 residues long. Looked up from germline, CDR1 is MNHNS and CDR2 is SASEGT. CDR3 region: CASGREEAGELFF. The CDR3 bases are TGTGCCAGCGGGAGGGAAGAGGCCGGGGAGCTGTTTTTT.

The chain carries TRBV7-2 and TRBJ2-5; a possible D gene is TRBD2 (7 bases). CDR3 length equals 16 residues. Trimming cost V 1 base and J 4 bases, with 16 bases left between them. The germline CDR1 and CDR2 sequences are SGHTA and FQGNSA. CDR3 in amino acids: CASSLEGGGFPETQYF. CDR3 bases: TGTGCCAGCAGCTTAGAAGGGGGAGGGTTTCCAGAGACCCAGTACTTC.

The V call is TRBV27, the J call TRBJ2-2, with D perhaps TRBD1 or TRBD2 (5 bases each). The CDR3 is 13 amino acids. The V and J ends lost 5 bases and 7 bases respectively, with 11 bases between them. CDR1 is MNHEY, CDR2 SMNVEV, per germline (reference sequence). The DNA for the CDR3 is TGTGCCAGCAGTAAAGGGGAGAGCGGGGAGCTGTTTTTT. Its protein is CASSKGESGELFF.

V gene TRBV30 combines with J gene TRBJ1-2; D is perhaps TRBD1 (5 bases). The ends were cut back, 7 bases at V and 4 bases at J, with 16 bases in the middle. Germline V gene data show CDR1 as GTSNPN and CDR2 as SVGIG (reference sequence). CDR3 length equals 13 residues. CDR3 DNA: TGTGCCTTGAAGACAGATTACTTCTATGGCTACACCTTC. Protein sequence: CALKTDYFYGYTF.